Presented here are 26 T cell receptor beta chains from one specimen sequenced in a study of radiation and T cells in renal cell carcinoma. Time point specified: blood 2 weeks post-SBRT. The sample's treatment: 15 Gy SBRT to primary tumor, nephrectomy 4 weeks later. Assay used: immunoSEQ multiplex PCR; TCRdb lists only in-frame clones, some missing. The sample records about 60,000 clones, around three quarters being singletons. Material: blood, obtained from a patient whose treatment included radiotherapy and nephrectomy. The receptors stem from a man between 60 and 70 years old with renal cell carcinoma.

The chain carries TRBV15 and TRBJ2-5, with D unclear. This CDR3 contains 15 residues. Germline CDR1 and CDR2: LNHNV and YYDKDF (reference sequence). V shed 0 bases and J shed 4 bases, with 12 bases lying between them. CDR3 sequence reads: CATSRDYASRETQYF. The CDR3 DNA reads TGTGCCACCAGCAGAGACTATGCTAGTCGAGAGACCCAGTACTTC.

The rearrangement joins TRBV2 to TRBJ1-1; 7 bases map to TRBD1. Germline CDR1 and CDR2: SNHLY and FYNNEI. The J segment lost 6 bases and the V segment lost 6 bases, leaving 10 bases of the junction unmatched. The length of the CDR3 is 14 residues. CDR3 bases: TGTGCCAGCAGCCTAGGACAGGTAGGGGCTGAAGCTTTCTTT. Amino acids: CASSLGQVGAEAFF.

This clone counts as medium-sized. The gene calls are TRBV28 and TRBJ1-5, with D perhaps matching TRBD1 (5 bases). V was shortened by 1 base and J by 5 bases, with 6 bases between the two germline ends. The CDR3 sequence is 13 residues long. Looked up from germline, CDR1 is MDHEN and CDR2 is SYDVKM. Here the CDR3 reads CASSLSGDQPQHF. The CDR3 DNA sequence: TGTGCCAGCAGTTTATCGGGGGATCAGCCCCAGCATTTT.

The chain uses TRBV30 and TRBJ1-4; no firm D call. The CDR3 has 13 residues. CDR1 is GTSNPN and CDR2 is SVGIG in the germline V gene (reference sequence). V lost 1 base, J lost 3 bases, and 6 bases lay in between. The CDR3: CAWSAGANEKLFF. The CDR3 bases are TGTGCCTGGAGTGCTGGGGCTAATGAAAAACTGTTTTTT.

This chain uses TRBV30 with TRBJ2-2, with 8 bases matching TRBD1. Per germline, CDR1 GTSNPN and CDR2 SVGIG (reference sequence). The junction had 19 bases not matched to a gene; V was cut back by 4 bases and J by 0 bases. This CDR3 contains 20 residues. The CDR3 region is CAWMRGTGIFRGANTGELFF. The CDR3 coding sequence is TGTGCCTGGATGAGAGGGACAGGTATTTTTCGAGGTGCGAACACCGGGGAGCTGTTTTTT.

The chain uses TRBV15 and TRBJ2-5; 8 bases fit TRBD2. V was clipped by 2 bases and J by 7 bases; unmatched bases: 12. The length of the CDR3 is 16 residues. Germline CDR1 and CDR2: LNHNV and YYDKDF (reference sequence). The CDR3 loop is CATSRTNSGADLTQYF. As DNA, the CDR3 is TGTGCCACCAGCAGAACAAATAGCGGGGCTGACTTGACCCAGTACTTC.

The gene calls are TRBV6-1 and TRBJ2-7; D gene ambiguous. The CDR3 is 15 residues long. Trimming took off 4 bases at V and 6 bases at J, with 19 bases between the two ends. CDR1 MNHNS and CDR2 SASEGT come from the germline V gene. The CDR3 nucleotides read TGTGCCAGCAGTGTTGAGTCTCTGTCGTTGGGCGAGCAGTACTTC. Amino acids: CASSVESLSLGEQYF.

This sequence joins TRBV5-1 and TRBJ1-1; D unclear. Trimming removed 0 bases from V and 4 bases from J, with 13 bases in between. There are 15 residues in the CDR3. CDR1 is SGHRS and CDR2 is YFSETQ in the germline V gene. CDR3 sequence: CASSLGTNLFTEAFF. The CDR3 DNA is TGCGCCAGCAGCTTGGGGACCAACTTATTCACTGAAGCTTTCTTT.

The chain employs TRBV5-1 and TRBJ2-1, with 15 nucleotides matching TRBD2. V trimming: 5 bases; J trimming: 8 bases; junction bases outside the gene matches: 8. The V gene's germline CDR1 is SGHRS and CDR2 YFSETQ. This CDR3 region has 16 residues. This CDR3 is CASSPRGLAGGYEQFF. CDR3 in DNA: TGCGCCAGCAGTCCTAGGGGACTAGCGGGAGGCTATGAGCAGTTCTTC.

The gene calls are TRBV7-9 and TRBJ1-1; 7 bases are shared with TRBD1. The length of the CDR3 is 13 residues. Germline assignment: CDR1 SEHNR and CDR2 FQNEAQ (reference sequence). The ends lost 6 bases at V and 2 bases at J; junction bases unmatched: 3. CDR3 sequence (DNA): TGTGCCAGCAGAGGGACAGTTAACACTGAAGCTTTCTTT. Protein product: CASRGTVNTEAFF.

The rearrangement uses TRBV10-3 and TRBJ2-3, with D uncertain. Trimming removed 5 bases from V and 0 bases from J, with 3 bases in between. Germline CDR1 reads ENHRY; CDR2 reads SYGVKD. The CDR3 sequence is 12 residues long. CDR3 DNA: TGTGCCATCAGTCCTAGCACAGATACGCAGTATTTT. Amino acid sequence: CAISPSTDTQYF.

The CDR3 DNA reads TGTGCCAGCAGCCAGAATAGCAATCAGCCCCAGCATTTT. Residues: CASSQNSNQPQHF. The V call is TRBV14, the J call TRBJ1-5, with unresolved D. The CDR3 runs 13 residues. The ends were cut back, 3 bases at V and 0 bases at J, with 3 bases in the middle. Per the germline V gene, CDR1 is SGHDN and CDR2 is FVKESK.

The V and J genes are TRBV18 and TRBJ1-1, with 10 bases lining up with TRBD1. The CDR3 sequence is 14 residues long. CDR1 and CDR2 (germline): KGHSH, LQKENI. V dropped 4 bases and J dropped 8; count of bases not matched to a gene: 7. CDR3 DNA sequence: TGTGCCAGCTCACAATCCGGGACAGGGGTCGAAGCTTTCTTT. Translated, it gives CASSQSGTGVEAFF.

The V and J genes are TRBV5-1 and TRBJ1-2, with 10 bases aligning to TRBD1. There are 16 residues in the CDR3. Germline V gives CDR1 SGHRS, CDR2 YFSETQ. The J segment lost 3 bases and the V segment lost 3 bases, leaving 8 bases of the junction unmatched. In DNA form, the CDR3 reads TGCGCCAGCAGCTGGACCTGGACAGGGGGGGACTATGGCTACACCTTC. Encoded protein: CASSWTWTGGDYGYTF.

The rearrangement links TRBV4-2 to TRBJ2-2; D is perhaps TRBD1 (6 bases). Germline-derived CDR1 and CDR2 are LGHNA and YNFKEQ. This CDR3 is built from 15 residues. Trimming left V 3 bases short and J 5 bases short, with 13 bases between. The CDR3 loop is CASSQVEGVTGELFF. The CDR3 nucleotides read TGTGCCAGCAGCCAGGTAGAGGGGGTGACCGGGGAGCTGTTTTTT.

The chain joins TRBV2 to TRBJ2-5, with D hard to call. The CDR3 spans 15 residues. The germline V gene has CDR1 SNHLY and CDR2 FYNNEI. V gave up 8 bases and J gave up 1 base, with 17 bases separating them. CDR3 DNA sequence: TGTGCCAGCCTCCAACCGTCTCTTCCCCAAGAGACCCAGTACTTC. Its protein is CASLQPSLPQETQYF.

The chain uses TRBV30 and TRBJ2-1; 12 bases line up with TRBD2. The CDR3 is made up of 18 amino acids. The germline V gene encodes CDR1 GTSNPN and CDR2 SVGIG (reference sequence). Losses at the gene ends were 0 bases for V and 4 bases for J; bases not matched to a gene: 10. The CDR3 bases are TGTGCCTGGAGTGTACCCTACCCTAGCGGGGGGGTGTACAATGAGCAGTTCTTC. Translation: CAWSVPYPSGGVYNEQFF.

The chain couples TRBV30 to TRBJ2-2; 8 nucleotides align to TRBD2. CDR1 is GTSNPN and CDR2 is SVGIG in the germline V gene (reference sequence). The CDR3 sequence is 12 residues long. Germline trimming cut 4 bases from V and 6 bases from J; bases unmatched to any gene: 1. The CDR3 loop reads CAWTRGAGELFF. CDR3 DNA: TGTGCCTGGACGCGGGGGGCCGGGGAGCTGTTTTTT.

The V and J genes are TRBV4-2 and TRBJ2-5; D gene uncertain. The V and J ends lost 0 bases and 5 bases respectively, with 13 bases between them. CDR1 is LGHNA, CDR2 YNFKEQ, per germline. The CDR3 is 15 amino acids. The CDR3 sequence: CASSQEGSPSETQYF. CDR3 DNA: TGTGCCAGCAGCCAAGAGGGATCACCTTCGGAGACCCAGTACTTC.

The CDR3 region is CAWTGDRGLNEQFF. CDR3 nucleotide sequence: TGTGCCTGGACAGGGGACAGGGGGCTTAATGAGCAGTTCTTC. The V and J genes are TRBV30 and TRBJ2-1; 12 bases are shared with TRBD1. The junction had 5 bases not matched to a gene; V was cut back by 4 bases and J by 7 bases. Per the germline V gene, CDR1 is GTSNPN and CDR2 is SVGIG (reference sequence). CDR3 length equals 14 residues. Using reference TRBV30 and TRBJ2-1 for the parts outside the CDR3, the full variable domain is SQTIHQWPATLVQPVGSPLSLECTVEGTSNPNLYWYRQAAGRGLQLLFYSVGIGQISSEVPQNLSASRPQDRQFILSSKKLLLSDSGFYLCAWTGDRGLNEQFFGPGTRLTVL.

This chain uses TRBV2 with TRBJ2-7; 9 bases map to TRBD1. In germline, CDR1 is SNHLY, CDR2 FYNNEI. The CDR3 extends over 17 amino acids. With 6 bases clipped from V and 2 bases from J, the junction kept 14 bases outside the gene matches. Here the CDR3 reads CASSGGASGTGTYEQYF. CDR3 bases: TGTGCCAGCAGCGGCGGGGCCTCCGGGACAGGGACCTACGAGCAGTACTTC.

Here the CDR3 DNA reads TGTGCCAGCAGTGTAAGGTACCAAGAGACCCAGTACTTC. Encoded protein: CASSVRYQETQYF. The V call is TRBV2, the J call TRBJ2-5; no reliable D call. Germline V gives CDR1 SNHLY, CDR2 FYNNEI. Trimming took off 4 bases at V and 0 bases at J, with 6 bases between the two ends. This CDR3 has 13 residues.

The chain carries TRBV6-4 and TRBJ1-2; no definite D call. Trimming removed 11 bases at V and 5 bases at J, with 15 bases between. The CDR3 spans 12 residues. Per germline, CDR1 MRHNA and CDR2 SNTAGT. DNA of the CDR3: TGTGCCGTCACCCGGGCCTCGTATGGCTACACCTTC. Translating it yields CAVTRASYGYTF.

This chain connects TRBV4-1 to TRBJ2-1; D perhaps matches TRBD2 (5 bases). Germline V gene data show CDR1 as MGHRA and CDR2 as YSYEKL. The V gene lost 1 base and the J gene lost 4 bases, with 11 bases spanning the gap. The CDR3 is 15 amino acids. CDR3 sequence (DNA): TGCGCCAGCAGCCAAGGTGAGGGCGGTTACAATGAGCAGTTCTTC. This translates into CASSQGEGGYNEQFF.

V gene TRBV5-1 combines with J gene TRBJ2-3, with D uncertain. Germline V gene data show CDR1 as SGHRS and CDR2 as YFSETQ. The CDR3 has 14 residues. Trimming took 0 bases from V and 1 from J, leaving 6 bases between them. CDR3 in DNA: TGCGCCAGCAGCTTGGCCCTGGGCACAGATACGCAGTATTTT. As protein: CASSLALGTDTQYF.

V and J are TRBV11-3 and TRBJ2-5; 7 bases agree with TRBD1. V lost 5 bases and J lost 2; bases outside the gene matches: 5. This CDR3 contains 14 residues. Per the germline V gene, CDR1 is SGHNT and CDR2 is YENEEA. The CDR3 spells CASSPWDRQETQYF. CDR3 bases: TGTGCCAGCAGCCCCTGGGACAGACAAGAGACCCAGTACTTC.